This T cell receptor beta chain originates from a study of vaccination and CD4 T cells after COVID-19. This clonotype was recorded a few times. The antigen remains unidentified. The treatment: roughly nine-day PBMC culture with coronavirus spike peptide pools or control peptides (ViraFEST assay). Oncomine TCR Beta short-read sequencing was applied to DNA from cultured CD4+ T cells. MiXCR was run by TCRdb on the PCR reads, yielding one entry per CDR3 protein. The sample shows fewer than 15,000 distinct CDR3 sequences, 61% of them seen only once. The CDR3 contains 13 residues. The germline gives CDR1 SGHTA, CDR2 FQGNSA. Trimming stripped 3 bases from V and 10 bases from J, with 15 bases between.

The clonotype originates from a human donor who had recovered from COVID-19. Sequenced: CD4+ T cells from blood, cultured in vitro. The V call is TRBV7-2, the J call TRBJ1-1; perhaps TRBD1 as D (5 bases). DNA of the CDR3: TGTGCCAGCAGCTTTGGGGGAATCGAGGGAGCTTTCTTT. Amino acid sequence: CASSFGGIEGAFF.